The T cell receptor beta chain under discussion was sequenced for a study of blood T cell repertoires in COVID-19. At the level of the study: In each case, the material was cDNA or gDNA derived from T cells, B-cell-depleted T cells, or PBMCs.

Measured with immunoSEQ multiplex PCR; TCRdb has only the in-frame clones, and not every one. The data hold a few hundred thousand clones, with about 89% observed a single time. The trim removed 5 bases at V and 8 bases at J, leaving 9 bases unmatched. Germline V gene data show CDR1 as SGHKS and CDR2 as YYEKEE (reference sequence). There are 13 residues in the CDR3. This receptor was identified in an older woman with acute or convalescent COVID-19. This chain links TRBV5-5 with TRBJ1-2, with TRBD1 matching over 7 bases. The specimen was peripheral blood. The CDR3 nucleotides read TGTGCCAGCAGGCGAACAGGGGCGAAAGGCTACACCTTC. Translated, it gives CASRRTGAKGYTF.